This T cell receptor (beta chain) was observed in a study of beta chain features in type 1 diabetes. Expressed TCRB transcripts were sequenced because the entire RNA isolate underwent reverse transcription. This table comes from immunoSEQ multiplex PCR, and its TCRdb copy is limited to in-frame clones, with some not included. The sample records 150,000 to 180,000 clones, over 9% being singletons. Notes on this clone: The antigen is undetermined. Other DNA variants within this sample encode the same CDR3.

The study's findings and limits: When VDJ junctions were examined, type 1 diabetes patients showed fewer insertions and more deletions. Moderate yet significant TCRB CDR3 shortening was seen in Type 1 diabetes patients in all four CD4+ subsets. There was no resolution here of whether HLA type influences TCRB rearrangement.

The clonotype comes from a man aged 30 to 39 with type 1 diabetes. Sequencing was done on a sample of central memory CD4+ T cells from blood.

Written as DNA, the CDR3 is TGCGCCAGCAGCCAGGGGGACAGGAACTATGGCTACACCTTC. Translated: CASSQGDRNYGYTF. The chain employs TRBV4-1 and TRBJ1-2; 8 bases match TRBD1. CDR3 length equals 14 residues. Germline assignment: CDR1 MGHRA and CDR2 YSYEKL. With V trimmed by 3 bases and J by 2 bases, 2 bases remained unmatched.